A selection of T cell receptor beta chains follows, all from one sample in a study of tissue T cells after allogeneic stem cell transplantation. Produced via immunoSEQ multiplex PCR; TCRdb's table is partial and in-frame only. The data show tens of thousands of clones, around 86% seen once. The sequences come from blood, collected before transplantation. The receptors originated from a woman between 18 and 50 years old who later had graft-versus-host disease after an allogeneic stem cell transplant. Each CDR3 is given with its conserved first and last residue. D genes are given only for firm matches. Some rows mark clone size as missing; the rest say once, few, many or name a class of expanded clone.

D gene | J gene | V gene | clone size | CDR3 DNA | CDR3 protein
TRBD2 | TRBJ2-3 | TRBV6-5 | . | TGTGCCAGCAGGGCGGGGGGACGCACAGATACGCAGTATTTT | CASRAGGRTDTQYF
. | TRBJ1-4 | TRBV5-6 | . | TGTGCCAGCAGCTTGGGGCAGACTAATGATCGACTGTTTTTT | CASSLGQTNDRLFF
TRBD1 | TRBJ1-1 | TRBV7-9 | . | TGTGCCAGCAGCCACCGCCAGGGACAGGGGAACATGAACACTGAAGCTTTCTTT | CASSHRQGQGNMNTEAFF
. | TRBJ2-7 | TRBV5-5 | . | TGTGCCAGCAGCTTGGTTCCTTCGGGTTGGGGCGAGCAGTACTTC | CASSLVPSGWGEQYF
. | TRBJ2-7 | TRBV5-1 | . | TGCGCCAGCAGCTTGGACGTAGAGCAGTACTTC | CASSLDVEQYF
TRBD2 | TRBJ2-2 | TRBV5-1 | . | TGCGCCAGCAGCTTGGACCCGGGACTAGCGGGCACCGGGGAGCTGTTTTTT | CASSLDPGLAGTGELFF
. | TRBJ2-7 | TRBV18 | . | TGTGCCAGCTCACCACCCGCGGGTGGCTCCCTAGAGCAGTACTTC | CASSPPAGGSLEQYF
. | TRBJ2-7 | TRBV5-1 | . | TGCGCCAGCAGCGCTGACAGGGAGCAGTACTTC | CASSADREQYF
. | TRBJ2-1 | TRBV11-3 | . | TGTGCCAGCAGCCCATATGAGGGAGTCGGTGAGCAGTTCTTC | CASSPYEGVGEQFF
TRBD1 | TRBJ1-1 | TRBV18 | . | TGTGCCAGCTCACCCGGGACAGGGATAATGAACACTGAAGCTTTCTTT | CASSPGTGIMNTEAFF
. | TRBJ2-7 | TRBV3-1/TRBV3-2 | . | TGTGCCAGCAGCCCTCGGACAGTCCAAGTAACGGCGGAGCAGTACTTC | CASSPRTVQVTAEQYF
. | TRBJ2-1 | TRBV19 | . | TGTGCCAGTAGTAAGGGGGAGAGCTCCTACAATGAGCAGTTCTTC | CASSKGESSYNEQFF
TRBD1 | TRBJ2-7 | TRBV25-1 | . | TGTGCCAGCAGTGCTTCAACAGGGGACACCGCCTACGAGCAGTACTTC | CASSASTGDTAYEQYF
. | TRBJ1-1 | TRBV19 | . | TGTGCCAGCAGCCGTCTAAGTCCGAGGGGAGGCACTGAAGCTTTCTTT | CASSRLSPRGGTEAFF
. | TRBJ1-5 | TRBV5-5 | . | TGTGCCAGCAGCTTGTGGGGATTTGGTCAGCCCCAGCATTTT | CASSLWGFGQPQHF
TRBD1 | TRBJ2-7 | TRBV29-1 | . | TGCAGCGTTGAAGGGGACAGGAGATACGAGCAGTACTTC | CSVEGDRRYEQYF
. | TRBJ2-5 | TRBV11-2 | . | TGTGCCAGCAGCTTAGGGAAGACCCAGTACTTC | CASSLGKTQYF
TRBD1 | TRBJ1-2 | TRBV19 | . | TGTGCCAGTAACCCCCTCGGGACAGAGTCCTATGGCTACACCTTC | CASNPLGTESYGYTF
. | TRBJ1-6 | TRBV5-6 | . | TGTGCCACCTCGAGGGGGGGAAATTCACCCCTCCACTTT | CATSRGGNSPLHF
TRBD1 | TRBJ1-2 | TRBV11-2 | few | TGTGCCAGCAGCTTAGCGTCGACAGGGGTGGAAGATGGCTACACCTTC | CASSLASTGVEDGYTF
TRBD1 | TRBJ2-7 | TRBV18 | medium-sized | TGTGCCAGCTTAGAGGGACAGGGAAACTACGAGCAGTACTTC | CASLEGQGNYEQYF
TRBD1 | TRBJ2-1 | TRBV28 | . | TGTGCCAGCAGTTTAGCGGGACAGGGGGGCAGAGAGCAGTTCTTC | CASSLAGQGGREQFF
TRBD1 | TRBJ1-2 | TRBV18 | . | TGTGCCAGCTCACCGATAGGACAGGGGAGCAGAGGCTACACCTTC | CASSPIGQGSRGYTF
TRBD2 | TRBJ2-7 | TRBV5-4 | . | TGTGCCAGCTCACTTATAGCGGGGGGCACCTACGAGCAGTACTTC | CASSLIAGGTYEQYF
. | TRBJ1-1 | TRBV28 | . | TGTGCCAGCAGCCTAAGGCAGGACACTGAAGCTTTCTTT | CASSLRQDTEAFF
. | TRBJ1-1 | TRBV5-1 | once | TGCGCCAGCAGCTTGGAACCGGTGAACACTGAAGCTTTCTTT | CASSLEPVNTEAFF
. | TRBJ2-5 | TRBV5-1 | . | TGCGCCAGCACCCCGGGTCTTCAAGAGACCCAGTACTTC | CASTPGLQETQYF
. | TRBJ2-4 | TRBV19 | . | TGTGCCAGTAGTATGGGAACAGCCAACAAAAACATTCAGTACTTC | CASSMGTANKNIQYF
. | TRBJ2-2 | TRBV7-8 | . | TGTGCCAGCAGCTTAGAAGGCGGGCTTAACACCGGGGAGCTGTTTTTT | CASSLEGGLNTGELFF
TRBD2 | TRBJ2-2 | TRBV6-1 | . | TGTGCCAGCAGTGAAGCCCCTAGCGGGGGGCCCACCACCGGGGAGCTGTTTTTT | CASSEAPSGGPTTGELFF
. | TRBJ2-7 | TRBV10-3 | . | TGTGCCATCACTGAGGACAGATCGTACGAGCAGTACTTC | CAITEDRSYEQYF
TRBD1 | TRBJ2-7 | TRBV9 | . | TGTGCCAGCAGCAAAACGACAGGGCGCGAGCAGTACTTC | CASSKTTGREQYF
. | TRBJ2-3 | TRBV7-3 | once | TGTGCCAGCAGCCCTGGGTGGGGCACAGATACGCAGTATTTT | CASSPGWGTDTQYF
. | TRBJ1-5 | TRBV9 | once | TGTGCCAGCAGCTCAAGCCAGGGTATTCAGCCCCAGCATTTT | CASSSSQGIQPQHF
. | TRBJ1-5 | TRBV18 | . | TGTGCCAGCTCACCACAGGGGGGTGATCAGCCCCAGCATTTT | CASSPQGGDQPQHF
TRBD2 | TRBJ2-3 | TRBV5-8 | . | TGTGCCAGCACCAGTGGGGGACTAGATCTCACAGATACGCAGTATTTT | CASTSGGLDLTDTQYF
TRBD2 | TRBJ2-3 | TRBV9 | . | TGTGCCAGCAGCCCTATCGTCCTAGCGGGGTTAGAGACGCAGTATTTT | CASSPIVLAGLETQYF